This is a list of T cell receptor beta chains from one sample in a study of T cells in Graves' hyperthyroidism and ophthalmopathy. MiXCR was run by TCRdb on the multiplex PCR reads, yielding one entry per CDR3 protein. The table shows a few hundred thousand distinct CDR3 sequences, with approximately 14% occurring only once. The sample was blood. These TCRs come from a woman between 18 and 29 years old with Graves' hyperthyroidism that later progressed to Graves' ophthalmopathy. Both conserved end residues are part of each CDR3. Each record gives: clone size, D gene, V gene, J gene, CDR3 DNA, CDR3 protein. D genes are given only for firm matches. Size is omitted from some rows. Given values are once, few, many or a class for expanded clones.

few	.	TRBV5-1	TRBJ2-5	TGCGCCAGCAGCTTGGAAGGGGGAGGAAAGACCCAGTACTTC	CASSLEGGGKTQYF
many	TRBD1	TRBV28	TRBJ1-1	TGTGCCAGCACCCAGGGGGGGGACACTGAAGCTTTCTTT	CASTQGGDTEAFF
many	.	TRBV6-2/TRBV6-3	TRBJ2-1	TGTGCCAGCAATGGGTGGGGGACTGGGAGCTCCTACAATGAGCAGTTCTTC	CASNGWGTGSSYNEQFF
.	TRBD1	TRBV5-8	TRBJ1-5	TGTGCCAGCAGCCCCCGGGACAGAAATCAGCCCCAGCATTTT	CASSPRDRNQPQHF
many	.	TRBV28	TRBJ2-2	TGTGCCAGCAGTTTACCCCCGGGGCTAGGGACCGGGGAGCTGTTTTTT	CASSLPPGLGTGELFF
few	.	TRBV5-8	TRBJ2-2	TGTGCCAGCAGCTTGTCTGGTCTCACCGGGGAGCTGTTTTTT	CASSLSGLTGELFF
few	.	TRBV20-1	TRBJ2-1	TGCAGTGCCCATTCAGTGGCTAATTTCCCATACAATGAGCAGTTCTTC	CSAHSVANFPYNEQFF
many	.	TRBV12-3/TRBV12-4	TRBJ2-1	TGTGCCAGCAGTCCCCCGGGGACTTACAATGAGCAGTTCTTC	CASSPPGTYNEQFF
few	.	TRBV28	TRBJ2-4	TGTGCCAGCAGTTTAGGATCGGGCATTCAGTACTTC	CASSLGSGIQYF
many	TRBD1	TRBV3-1	TRBJ1-4	TGTGCCAGCAGCCCGTTCAGGACAGGCAATAATGAAAAACTGTTTTTT	CASSPFRTGNNEKLFF
many	.	TRBV6-2/TRBV6-3	TRBJ1-1	TGTGCCAGCAGTTACTCGAGTACCAGAGAAGCTTTCTTT	CASSYSSTREAFF
.	TRBD1	TRBV12-3/TRBV12-4	TRBJ2-7	TGTGCCAGCAGCCAGGGGACAGACTACGAGCAGTACTTC	CASSQGTDYEQYF